This TCR beta chain comes out of a study of shared clonotypes between healthy human individuals. Germline assignment: CDR1 SGDLS and CDR2 YYNGEE. The length of the CDR3 is 16 residues. J was trimmed by 10 bases and V by 3 bases; bases with no gene match: 8. It was across several immunoSEQ plates that each subset's genomic DNA was evenly split. TCRdb keeps only in-frame clones here, not all; method: immunoSEQ multiplex PCR. The table includes a few million clones, 85% to 95% detected once. The clonotype originates from a man aged 18 to 35 in good health. Some clones in this sample may be carry-over from other donors' samples. Input material: naive CD4+ T cells from PBMCs. Subset denoted: CD45RA+ positively selected. This chain links TRBV9 with TRBJ2-1; 15 bases align to TRBD2. CDR3: CASSEWGLAGGGEQFF. CDR3 sequence (DNA): TGTGCCAGCAGCGAATGGGGACTAGCGGGAGGTGGCGAGCAGTTCTTC.